Listed below are T cell receptor beta chains from one sample, sequenced in a study of control samples from healthy donors and cancer patients. The repertoire was sequenced with immunoSEQ multiplex PCR; TCRdb's copy has only in-frame clones and lacks some. Counted here are 150,000 to 200,000 clones, 90% occurring once; the ten biggest clones make up around 1.5%. The sample was blood. The receptors were gathered from a woman aged 50 to 60 in good health. Both conserved end residues are part of each CDR3. The D gene is left open where the match is weak. Clone size, where shown, is once, few, many, or a class for clones that have expanded.

d_gene: .; v_gene: TRBV5-1; abundance: .; j_gene: TRBJ1-1; CDR3nt: TGCGCCAGCAGCTTGGAAGTCTGGGGGAACACTGAAGCTTTCTTT; CDR3aa: CASSLEVWGNTEAFF
d_gene: TRBD1; v_gene: TRBV30; abundance: .; j_gene: TRBJ1-2; CDR3nt: TGTGCCTGGATCCAAGACGGGACAGGGCAGTACTATGGCTACACCTTC; CDR3aa: CAWIQDGTGQYYGYTF
d_gene: .; v_gene: TRBV5-1; abundance: .; j_gene: TRBJ2-7; CDR3nt: TGCGCCAGCAGCCACGGACCGAGATACGAGCAGTACTTC; CDR3aa: CASSHGPRYEQYF
d_gene: .; v_gene: TRBV27; abundance: .; j_gene: TRBJ1-1; CDR3nt: TGTGCCAGCAGTTGGGGAGGGGCCACTGAAGCTTTCTTT; CDR3aa: CASSWGGATEAFF
d_gene: .; v_gene: TRBV4-1; abundance: .; j_gene: TRBJ2-3; CDR3nt: TGCGCCAGCAGCCGGATTGGGCAGGGGGGTAACACAGATACGCAGTATTTT; CDR3aa: CASSRIGQGGNTDTQYF
d_gene: TRBD1; v_gene: TRBV7-3; abundance: .; j_gene: TRBJ2-3; CDR3nt: TGTGCCAGCAGCTTAACGTCCGGGACAGGGAAACTGGATACGCAGTATTTT; CDR3aa: CASSLTSGTGKLDTQYF
d_gene: TRBD1; v_gene: TRBV19; abundance: .; j_gene: TRBJ2-7; CDR3nt: TGTGCCAGTAGTTCGGGACAGGGTTTCTACGAGCAGTACTTC; CDR3aa: CASSSGQGFYEQYF
d_gene: .; v_gene: TRBV15; abundance: .; j_gene: TRBJ1-6; CDR3nt: TGTGCCACCAGCAGAGAGCCCAAGGGTAACTCACCCCTCCACTTT; CDR3aa: CATSREPKGNSPLHF
d_gene: TRBD1; v_gene: TRBV5-1; abundance: .; j_gene: TRBJ1-4; CDR3nt: TGCGCCAGCAGATTGAACGACAGGGGCAATGAAAAACTGTTTTTT; CDR3aa: CASRLNDRGNEKLFF
d_gene: .; v_gene: TRBV18; abundance: .; j_gene: TRBJ1-1; CDR3nt: TGTGCCAGCTCACCAATCGACAGTGAAAACACTGAAGCTTTCTTT; CDR3aa: CASSPIDSENTEAFF
d_gene: TRBD1; v_gene: TRBV2; abundance: .; j_gene: TRBJ2-5; CDR3nt: TGTGCCAGCACCGCGTTGGGACAGGGGGCCCCCCAGTACTTC; CDR3aa: CASTALGQGAPQYF
d_gene: .; v_gene: TRBV5-6; abundance: .; j_gene: TRBJ1-5; CDR3nt: TGTGCCAGCAGCTTCCAGGTTGATCAGCCCCAGCATTTT; CDR3aa: CASSFQVDQPQHF
d_gene: .; v_gene: TRBV5-6; abundance: .; j_gene: TRBJ2-7; CDR3nt: TGTGCCAGCAGCTTTAGAACTACCTACGAGCAGTACTTC; CDR3aa: CASSFRTTYEQYF
d_gene: .; v_gene: TRBV7-2; abundance: once; j_gene: TRBJ1-2; CDR3nt: TGTGCCAGCAGCCCCGCCTCGACGGTATATGGCTACACCTTC; CDR3aa: CASSPASTVYGYTF
d_gene: .; v_gene: TRBV6-5; abundance: .; j_gene: TRBJ2-1; CDR3nt: TGTGCCAGCAGCCTATCACGGGGGTATGAGCAGTTCTTC; CDR3aa: CASSLSRGYEQFF
d_gene: .; v_gene: TRBV28; abundance: .; j_gene: TRBJ1-1; CDR3nt: TGTGCCAGCAGTTTCGCTTCGGTGAACACTGAAGCTTTCTTT; CDR3aa: CASSFASVNTEAFF
d_gene: TRBD2; v_gene: TRBV4-3; abundance: .; j_gene: TRBJ2-1; CDR3nt: TGCGCCAGCAGCCAAGAAAGACTAGCGGGAGGGCCGGACGAGCAGTTCTTC; CDR3aa: CASSQERLAGGPDEQFF
d_gene: .; v_gene: TRBV4-3; abundance: .; j_gene: TRBJ2-6; CDR3nt: TGCGCCAGCAGCCAAGAAGGCCCGAGCTCTGGGGCCAACGTCCTGACTTTC; CDR3aa: CASSQEGPSSGANVLTF
d_gene: TRBD1; v_gene: TRBV30; abundance: .; j_gene: TRBJ1-5; CDR3nt: TGTGCCTGGAGCCCGGGACAGAGAGATCAGCCCCAGCATTTT; CDR3aa: CAWSPGQRDQPQHF
d_gene: .; v_gene: TRBV6-2/TRBV6-3; abundance: once; j_gene: TRBJ2-3; CDR3nt: TGTGCCAGCAGTTACCAGGAACGAGATACGCAGTATTTT; CDR3aa: CASSYQERDTQYF
d_gene: .; v_gene: TRBV23-1; abundance: .; j_gene: TRBJ1-1; CDR3nt: TGCGCCAGCAGTCCGCAGGGTTGGAACACTGAAGCTTTCTTT; CDR3aa: CASSPQGWNTEAFF
d_gene: .; v_gene: TRBV5-5; abundance: .; j_gene: TRBJ1-2; CDR3nt: TGTGCCAGCAGCTTTTTTGAGGGTACGGGTGGCTACACCTTC; CDR3aa: CASSFFEGTGGYTF
d_gene: TRBD2; v_gene: TRBV9; abundance: .; j_gene: TRBJ2-7; CDR3nt: TGTGCCAGCAGCGTAGTGGCCAGCGGGGGTACCGAGCAGTACTTC; CDR3aa: CASSVVASGGTEQYF
d_gene: .; v_gene: TRBV5-1; abundance: .; j_gene: TRBJ2-1; CDR3nt: TGCGCCAGCAGCTGGGCATCGGGGGCGAACAATGAGCAGTTCTTC; CDR3aa: CASSWASGANNEQFF
d_gene: .; v_gene: TRBV16; abundance: many; j_gene: TRBJ1-1; CDR3nt: TGTGCCAGCAGCCAATCGAGCCAGGGCAGAGCTTTCTTT; CDR3aa: CASSQSSQGRAFF
d_gene: TRBD1; v_gene: TRBV10-3; abundance: once; j_gene: TRBJ1-5; CDR3nt: TGTGCCATCAGTGAGTCGATCAGGGGGCGGGAGCCCCAGCATTTT; CDR3aa: CAISESIRGREPQHF
d_gene: TRBD1; v_gene: TRBV19; abundance: .; j_gene: TRBJ1-1; CDR3nt: TGTGCCAGTAGTGCCGACAGGGATACCACTGAAGCTTTCTTT; CDR3aa: CASSADRDTTEAFF
d_gene: TRBD1; v_gene: TRBV27; abundance: .; j_gene: TRBJ2-5; CDR3nt: TGTGCCAGCAGCACCACCCTCGGAAGGGGGCTGAGCGAGACCCAGTACTTC; CDR3aa: CASSTTLGRGLSETQYF
d_gene: TRBD1; v_gene: TRBV28; abundance: .; j_gene: TRBJ1-3; CDR3nt: TGTGCCAGCAGTGTAAGGGGACAGTGGCGCTCTGGAAACACCATATATTTT; CDR3aa: CASSVRGQWRSGNTIYF
d_gene: .; v_gene: TRBV6-5; abundance: .; j_gene: TRBJ2-7; CDR3nt: TGTGCCAGCAATCTCCGGGACGGGCCTTACGAGCAGTACTTC; CDR3aa: CASNLRDGPYEQYF
d_gene: TRBD1; v_gene: TRBV2; abundance: .; j_gene: TRBJ1-5; CDR3nt: TGTGCCAGCAACAGGGGTGGCAATCAGCCCCAGCATTTT; CDR3aa: CASNRGGNQPQHF
d_gene: .; v_gene: TRBV4-3; abundance: once; j_gene: TRBJ2-5; CDR3nt: TGCGCCAGCAGCCAAGGGGGGGGCAGGGGGGAGACCCAGTACTTC; CDR3aa: CASSQGGGRGETQYF
d_gene: .; v_gene: TRBV9; abundance: .; j_gene: TRBJ2-4; CDR3nt: TGTGCCAGCAGCGTTACAGCAGAGAGCTCTATTCAGTACTTC; CDR3aa: CASSVTAESSIQYF
d_gene: TRBD2; v_gene: TRBV7-2; abundance: .; j_gene: TRBJ2-5; CDR3nt: TGTGCCAGCAGCTACCAGGGAGGGCAAGAGACCCAGTACTTC; CDR3aa: CASSYQGGQETQYF
d_gene: TRBD1; v_gene: TRBV10-3; abundance: .; j_gene: TRBJ1-1; CDR3nt: TGTGCCATCAGCGTGGGACAGGCTCGGGGTGAAGCTTTCTTT; CDR3aa: CAISVGQARGEAFF
d_gene: TRBD2; v_gene: TRBV5-8; abundance: few; j_gene: TRBJ2-1; CDR3nt: TGTGCCAGCAGCCAACTAGCGGGAGCGGGATACAATGAGCAGTTCTTC; CDR3aa: CASSQLAGAGYNEQFF
d_gene: TRBD2; v_gene: TRBV29-1; abundance: .; j_gene: TRBJ2-5; CDR3nt: TGCAGCGTCCGGACTAGCGGAGAGACCCAGTACTTC; CDR3aa: CSVRTSGETQYF
d_gene: .; v_gene: TRBV9; abundance: .; j_gene: TRBJ2-3; CDR3nt: TGTGCCAGCAGCGTAGCCCCGGGTCTACCGGCCGTGGGAACAGATACGCAGTATTTT; CDR3aa: CASSVAPGLPAVGTDTQYF
d_gene: .; v_gene: TRBV10-3; abundance: once; j_gene: TRBJ1-4; CDR3nt: TGTGCCATCAGTGTTGTCGGTGAAAAACTGTTTTTT; CDR3aa: CAISVVGEKLFF
d_gene: .; v_gene: TRBV7-3; abundance: .; j_gene: TRBJ2-3; CDR3nt: TGTGCCAGCAGCTTCCGGGGGCAAAGCACAGATACGCAGTATTTT; CDR3aa: CASSFRGQSTDTQYF
d_gene: TRBD1; v_gene: TRBV28; abundance: .; j_gene: TRBJ1-6; CDR3nt: TGTGCCAGCAGTCACGGAGGACAGGGCGATTCACCCCTCCACTTT; CDR3aa: CASSHGGQGDSPLHF
d_gene: .; v_gene: TRBV18; abundance: .; j_gene: TRBJ2-1; CDR3nt: TGTGCCAGCTCACCCAGACTAGGCAATGAGCAGTTCTTC; CDR3aa: CASSPRLGNEQFF
d_gene: TRBD1; v_gene: TRBV19; abundance: few; j_gene: TRBJ1-3; CDR3nt: TGTGCCAGTAAGACAGGGACCTCTGGAAACACCATATATTTT; CDR3aa: CASKTGTSGNTIYF
d_gene: TRBD1; v_gene: TRBV5-6; abundance: .; j_gene: TRBJ1-2; CDR3nt: TGTGCCAGCAGCTGGGGACAGGGGGGTCCCTATGGCTACACCTTC; CDR3aa: CASSWGQGGPYGYTF
d_gene: TRBD1; v_gene: TRBV2; abundance: .; j_gene: TRBJ1-4; CDR3nt: TGTGCCAGCAGGTCCGGGACAGGGGGTGAAAAACTGTTTTTT; CDR3aa: CASRSGTGGEKLFF
d_gene: .; v_gene: TRBV13; abundance: .; j_gene: TRBJ1-2; CDR3nt: TGTGCCAGCGGAGGGATAGGCGGCTACACCTTC; CDR3aa: CASGGIGGYTF
d_gene: TRBD1; v_gene: TRBV5-6; abundance: .; j_gene: TRBJ2-1; CDR3nt: TGTGCCAGCAGCCGTGGGGACAGTAGACCCTACAATGAGCAGTTCTTC; CDR3aa: CASSRGDSRPYNEQFF
d_gene: .; v_gene: TRBV27; abundance: .; j_gene: TRBJ1-6; CDR3nt: TGTGCCAGCAGAGCCGGGACGCGTGGGGATTCACCCCTCCACTTT; CDR3aa: CASRAGTRGDSPLHF
d_gene: TRBD1; v_gene: TRBV9; abundance: .; j_gene: TRBJ1-4; CDR3nt: TGTGCCAGCAGCCCTACGACAGGGAAGGGTGAAAAACTGTTTTTT; CDR3aa: CASSPTTGKGEKLFF
d_gene: TRBD2; v_gene: TRBV27; abundance: once; j_gene: TRBJ2-3; CDR3nt: TGTGCCAGCAGTACTCGACTAGCGGGGAGCACAGATACGCAGTATTTT; CDR3aa: CASSTRLAGSTDTQYF
d_gene: TRBD1; v_gene: TRBV18; abundance: .; j_gene: TRBJ1-6; CDR3nt: TGTGCCAGCTCACCAACAGGGGGAGAAAATTCACCCCTCCACTTT; CDR3aa: CASSPTGGENSPLHF
d_gene: .; v_gene: TRBV30; abundance: .; j_gene: TRBJ1-2; CDR3nt: TGTGCCTGGAGTGGGCCGGAGGTCCTTAGGGGCTACACCTTC; CDR3aa: CAWSGPEVLRGYTF
d_gene: TRBD1; v_gene: TRBV6-1; abundance: .; j_gene: TRBJ1-6; CDR3nt: TGTGCCAGCAGTGAAAGGGAACAGGGGAATTCACCCCTCCACTTT; CDR3aa: CASSEREQGNSPLHF
d_gene: .; v_gene: TRBV5-1; abundance: .; j_gene: TRBJ2-2; CDR3nt: TGCGCCACCCGACAGCCAACCGGGGAGCTGTTTTTT; CDR3aa: CATRQPTGELFF
d_gene: .; v_gene: TRBV4-1; abundance: .; j_gene: TRBJ1-1; CDR3nt: TGCGCCAGCAGCCAAGATTCTCGGATGAACACTGAAGCTTTCTTT; CDR3aa: CASSQDSRMNTEAFF